These 10 T cell receptor beta chains share one sample of origin, sequenced in a study of shared clonotypes between healthy human individuals. The method was immunoSEQ multiplex PCR; TCRdb's version includes in-frame clones alone and lacks a portion of them. The sample carries millions of clones, more than 80% recorded once. The specimen sequenced was naive CD4+ T cells from PBMCs. The subset: CD45RA+ positively selected. The receptors come from a man aged 18 to 35 in good health. Some clones in this sample may be carry-over from other donors' samples.

The CDR3 region has the DNA TGTGCCAGCATGACTCTCTCACTCAATCAGCCCCAGCATTTT. Translated, it gives CASMTLSLNQPQHF. The chain uses TRBV28 and TRBJ1-5; D call uncertain. The germline V and J ends were trimmed by 7 bases and 3 bases, with 13 bases remaining between them. CDR1 is MDHEN, CDR2 SYDVKM, per germline. This CDR3 contains 14 residues. Together with reference TRBV28 and TRBJ1-5, the CDR3 gives the full variable domain: DVKVTQSSRYLVKRTGEKVFLECVQDMDHENMFWYRQDPGLGLRLIYFSYDVKMKEKGDIPEGYSVSREKKERFSLILESASTNQTSMYLCASMTLSLNQPQHFGDGTRLSIL.

Points on this clone: Other DNA sequences within the sample encode an identical CDR3. This chain links TRBV5-4 with TRBJ2-3; 10 bases line up with TRBD2. Trimming at V came to 4 bases and at J to 1 base, leaving 3 bases not matched to a gene. Per germline, CDR1 SGHNT and CDR2 YYREEE (reference sequence). CDR3 size: 15 residues. The CDR3 nucleotides are TGTGCCAGCAGCAGGAGCGGGAGGGGCACAGATACGCAGTATTTT. As protein: CASSRSGRGTDTQYF. Combining the CDR3 with reference TRBV5-4 and TRBJ2-3 gives the whole variable domain ETGVTQSPTHLIKTRGQQVTLRCSSQSGHNTVSWYQQALGQGPQFIFQYYREEENGRGNFPPRFSGLQFPNYSSELNVNALELDDSALYLCASSRSGRGTDTQYFGPGTRLTVL.

The chain has TRBV9 and TRBJ2-3; 7 bases line up with TRBD1. The CDR3 has 16 residues. CDR1 is SGDLS, CDR2 YYNGEE, per germline. After removal of 0 bases from V and 2 bases from J, the junction contained 6 bases not matched to a gene. DNA for the CDR3: TGTGCCAGCAGCGTAGACCCACAGGGGTTCACAGATACGCAGTATTTT. Translating gives CASSVDPQGFTDTQYF.

This chain connects TRBV2 to TRBJ1-5; a possible D gene is TRBD1 (5 bases). The CDR3 length is 20 residues. CDR1 and CDR2 (germline): SNHLY, FYNNEI. V was shortened by 2 bases and J by 4 bases, with 27 bases between the two germline ends. Here the CDR3 reads CASSESGVVGGKVGNQPQHF. The CDR3 bases are TGTGCCAGCAGTGAATCCGGGGTGGTTGGGGGGAAGGTCGGGAATCAGCCCCAGCATTTT.

To note about this clone: Other DNA sequences within the sample encode an identical CDR3. The chain couples TRBV5-1 to TRBJ2-5; possibly TRBD1 for D (5 bases). Germline loops: CDR1 SGHRS, CDR2 YFSETQ. This CDR3 has 15 amino acids. The germline V and J ends were trimmed by 0 bases and 2 bases, with 11 bases remaining between them. Here the CDR3 DNA reads TGCGCCAGCAGCTTGGGGGGAAGGACACAAGAGACCCAGTACTTC. Encoded protein: CASSLGGRTQETQYF.

This clone was seen once. The chain recombines TRBV7-2 with TRBJ2-7; a weak D match, TRBD1 (5 bases). This CDR3 region has 14 residues. V shed 3 bases and J shed 2 bases, with 11 bases lying between them. Germline loops: CDR1 SGHTA, CDR2 FQGNSA. The chain's CDR3 is CASSLGQPPYEQYF. As DNA, the CDR3 is TGTGCCAGCAGCTTGGGGCAACCCCCCTACGAGCAGTACTTC.

V gene TRBV28 combines with J gene TRBJ1-2; D is possibly TRBD1 (5 bases). Trimming stripped 11 bases from V and 2 bases from J, with 12 bases between. Germline assignment: CDR1 MDHEN and CDR2 SYDVKM. The CDR3 loop spans 12 amino acids. CDR3 in amino acids: CAAQQVNYGYTF. For the CDR3, the DNA is TGTGCCGCACAACAGGTCAACTATGGCTACACCTTC.

A single count supports this clone. Additional DNA sequences in this sample encode the identical CDR3. The V and J genes are TRBV5-4 and TRBJ2-3; TRBD2 matches at 7 bases. The V gene's germline CDR1 is SGHNT and CDR2 YYREEE (reference sequence). The CDR3 runs 14 residues. The V segment lost 2 bases and the J segment 3 bases; nucleotides outside the gene matches: 3. The CDR3 DNA reads as TGTGCCAGCAGCTTCCGCGGGAGTACAGATACGCAGTATTTT. This codes for CASSFRGSTDTQYF.

The rearrangement links TRBV5-1 to TRBJ1-3; D is possibly TRBD1 (5 bases). V dropped 0 bases and J dropped 0 bases, with 7 bases sitting between them. There are 15 residues in the CDR3. The germline gives CDR1 SGHRS, CDR2 YFSETQ. The CDR3 protein is CASSLVTASGNTIYF. Here the CDR3 DNA reads TGCGCCAGCAGCTTGGTGACAGCCTCTGGAAACACCATATATTTT. The entire variable domain, with the rest obtained from reference TRBV5-1 and TRBJ1-3, is as follows: KAGVTQTPRYLIKTRGQQVTLSCSPISGHRSVSWYQQTPGQGLQFLFEYFSETQRNKGNFPGRFSGRQFSNSRSEMNVSTLELGDSALYLCASSLVTASGNTIYFGEGSWLTVV.

This chain uses TRBV27 with TRBJ2-7, with 8 bases aligning to TRBD1. The CDR3 is made up of 16 amino acids. In germline, CDR1 is MNHEY, CDR2 SMNVEV (reference sequence). J gave up 6 bases and V 6 bases, and 16 bases lay outside the gene matches. The CDR3 DNA reads as TGTGCCAGCAGGAAAAACCCCGGGACAGGACTTATCGAGCAGTACTTC. It encodes CASRKNPGTGLIEQYF.